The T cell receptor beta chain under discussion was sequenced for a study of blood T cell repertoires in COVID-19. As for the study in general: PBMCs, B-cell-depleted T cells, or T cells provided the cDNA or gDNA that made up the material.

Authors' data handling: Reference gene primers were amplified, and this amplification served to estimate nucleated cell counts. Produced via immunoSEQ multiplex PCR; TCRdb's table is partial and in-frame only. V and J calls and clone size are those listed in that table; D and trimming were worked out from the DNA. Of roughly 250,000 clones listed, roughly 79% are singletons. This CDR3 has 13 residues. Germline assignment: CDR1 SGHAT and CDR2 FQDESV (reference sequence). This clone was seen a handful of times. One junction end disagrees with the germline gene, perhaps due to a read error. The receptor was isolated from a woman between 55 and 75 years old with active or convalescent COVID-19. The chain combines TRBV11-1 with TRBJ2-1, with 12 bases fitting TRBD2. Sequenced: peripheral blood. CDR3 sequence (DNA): TGTGCCAGCAGCCTAGCGGGGGGGAATGAGCAGTTCTTC. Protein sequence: CASSLAGGNEQFF.